This TCR beta chain was profiled in a study of T-cell memory formation after mild COVID-19. J was trimmed by 6 bases and V by 7 bases; bases with no gene match: 12. Germline V CDR1 and CDR2: MNHNY, SVGAGI (reference sequence). The CDR3 is made up of 16 amino acids. TCRdb re-called the 5' RACE reads with MiXCR, one entry per CDR3 protein. The data hold around 29,000 distinct CDR3 sequences, with about 16% observed a single time. This clonotype was detected ten times or more. Sequenced sample: PBMCs or a T cell subset sorted from them (not recorded which). The V and J genes are TRBV6-6 and TRBJ2-1, with 10 bases lining up with TRBD1. This TCR derives from an adult who had mild COVID-19 (a few samples of this study predate the infection). Cell type and time point are not known. The CDR3 DNA reads as TGTGCCAGCACTCAGACAGGGGGCAGTCTCCTCAATGAGCAGTTCTTC. Protein product: CASTQTGGSLLNEQFF.